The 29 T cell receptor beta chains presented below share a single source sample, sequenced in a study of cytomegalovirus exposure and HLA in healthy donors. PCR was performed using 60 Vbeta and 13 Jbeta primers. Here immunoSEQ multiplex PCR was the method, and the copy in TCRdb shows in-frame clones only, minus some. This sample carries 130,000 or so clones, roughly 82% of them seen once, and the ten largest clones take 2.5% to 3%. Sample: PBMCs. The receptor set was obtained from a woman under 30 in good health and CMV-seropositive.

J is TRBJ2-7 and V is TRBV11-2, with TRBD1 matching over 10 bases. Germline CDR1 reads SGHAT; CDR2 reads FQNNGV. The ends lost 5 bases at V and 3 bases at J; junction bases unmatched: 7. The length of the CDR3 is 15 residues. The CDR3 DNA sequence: TGTGCCAGCAGCCCCAACCGGGACAGGGGCTACGAGCAGTACTTC. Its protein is CASSPNRDRGYEQYF.

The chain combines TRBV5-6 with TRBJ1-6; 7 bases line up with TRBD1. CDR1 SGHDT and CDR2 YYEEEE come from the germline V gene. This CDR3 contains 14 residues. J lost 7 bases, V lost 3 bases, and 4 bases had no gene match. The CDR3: CASSYPGGNSPLHF. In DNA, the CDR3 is TGTGCCAGCAGCTATCCAGGGGGGAATTCACCCCTCCACTTT.

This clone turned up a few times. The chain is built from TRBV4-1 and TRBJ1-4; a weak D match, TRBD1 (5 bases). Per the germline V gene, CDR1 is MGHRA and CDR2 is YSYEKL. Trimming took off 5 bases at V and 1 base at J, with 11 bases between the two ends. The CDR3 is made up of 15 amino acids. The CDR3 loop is CASSDPRVTNEKLFF. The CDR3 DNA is TGCGCCAGCAGCGACCCCAGGGTAACTAATGAAAAACTGTTTTTT.

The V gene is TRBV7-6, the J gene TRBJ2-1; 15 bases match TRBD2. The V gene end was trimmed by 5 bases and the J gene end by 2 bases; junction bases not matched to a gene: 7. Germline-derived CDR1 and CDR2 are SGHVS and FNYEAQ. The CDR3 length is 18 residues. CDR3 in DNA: TGTGCCAGCAGCCGGACTAGCGGGGGGGCCGTCACCTACAATGAGCAGTTCTTC. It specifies CASSRTSGGAVTYNEQFF.

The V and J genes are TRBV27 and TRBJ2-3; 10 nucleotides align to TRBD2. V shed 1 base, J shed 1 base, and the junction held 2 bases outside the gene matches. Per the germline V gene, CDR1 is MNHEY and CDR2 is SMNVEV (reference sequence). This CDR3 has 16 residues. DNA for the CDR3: TGTGCCAGCAGTTTATTAACTAGCGGGGGCACAGATACGCAGTATTTT. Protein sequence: CASSLLTSGGTDTQYF.

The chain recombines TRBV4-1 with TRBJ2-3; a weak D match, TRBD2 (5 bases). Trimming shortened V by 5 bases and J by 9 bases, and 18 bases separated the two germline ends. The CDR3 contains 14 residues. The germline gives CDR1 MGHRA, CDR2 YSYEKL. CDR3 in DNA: TGCGCCAGCAGCTACCAACCGTCCACGGGGACGCAGTATTTT. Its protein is CASSYQPSTGTQYF.

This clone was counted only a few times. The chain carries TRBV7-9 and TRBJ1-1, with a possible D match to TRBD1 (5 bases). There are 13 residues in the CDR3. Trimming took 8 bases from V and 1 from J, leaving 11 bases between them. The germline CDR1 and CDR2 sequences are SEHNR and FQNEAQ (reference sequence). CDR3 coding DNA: TGTGCCAGCTCCGGCGGGGGGAACACTGAAGCTTTCTTT. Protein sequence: CASSGGGNTEAFF.

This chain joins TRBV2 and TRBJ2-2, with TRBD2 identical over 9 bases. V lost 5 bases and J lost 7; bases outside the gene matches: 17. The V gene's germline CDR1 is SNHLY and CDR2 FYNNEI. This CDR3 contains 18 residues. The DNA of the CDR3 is TGTGCCAGCAGTCTTCTTACAGCGGGGGGCCTGGGGGGCGGGGAGCTGTTTTTT. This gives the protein CASSLLTAGGLGGGELFF.

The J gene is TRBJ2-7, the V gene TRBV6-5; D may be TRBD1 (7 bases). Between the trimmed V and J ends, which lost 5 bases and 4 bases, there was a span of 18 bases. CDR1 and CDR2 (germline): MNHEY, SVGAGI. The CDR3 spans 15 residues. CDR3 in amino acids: CASSKEGARGYEQYF. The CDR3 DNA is TGTGCCAGCAGTAAGGAGGGGGCGCGGGGTTACGAGCAGTACTTC.

CDR3 loop: CASIGSEGTQYF. The CDR3 DNA reads as TGTGCCAGCATCGGGTCTGAAGGTACGCAGTATTTT. This chain links TRBV6-5 with TRBJ2-3; D uncertain. Deletions cut 7 bases from V and 8 bases from J, with 13 bases between. CDR3 length: 12 amino acids. In germline, CDR1 is MNHEY, CDR2 SVGAGI.

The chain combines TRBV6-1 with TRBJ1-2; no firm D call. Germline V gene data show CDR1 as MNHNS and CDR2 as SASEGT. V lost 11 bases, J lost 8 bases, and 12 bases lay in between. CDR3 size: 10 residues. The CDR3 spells CAGGPRGYTF. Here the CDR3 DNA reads TGTGCCGGCGGGCCCCGAGGCTACACCTTC.

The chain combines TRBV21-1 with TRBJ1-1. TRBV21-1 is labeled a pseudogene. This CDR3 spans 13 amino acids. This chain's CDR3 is CASSNPYNTEAFF. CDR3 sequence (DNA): TGTGCCAGCAGCAATCCCTATAACACTGAAGCTTTCTTT.

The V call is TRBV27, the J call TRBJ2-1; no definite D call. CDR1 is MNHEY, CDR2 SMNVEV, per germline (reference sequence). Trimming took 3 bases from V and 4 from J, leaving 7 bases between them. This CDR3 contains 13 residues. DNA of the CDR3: TGTGCCAGCAGTTTTTCTGTTTACAATGAGCAGTTCTTC. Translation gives CASSFSVYNEQFF.

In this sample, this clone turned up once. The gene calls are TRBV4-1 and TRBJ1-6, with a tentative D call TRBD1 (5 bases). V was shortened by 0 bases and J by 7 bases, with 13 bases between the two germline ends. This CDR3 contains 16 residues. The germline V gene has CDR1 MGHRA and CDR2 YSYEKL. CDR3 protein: CASSQEFTDKNSPLHF. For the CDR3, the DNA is TGCGCCAGCAGCCAAGAATTCACGGACAAAAATTCACCCCTCCACTTT.

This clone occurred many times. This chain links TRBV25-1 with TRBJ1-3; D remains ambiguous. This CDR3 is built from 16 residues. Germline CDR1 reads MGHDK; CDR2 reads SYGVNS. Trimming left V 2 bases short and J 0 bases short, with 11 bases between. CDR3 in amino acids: CASSEVEATSGNTIYF. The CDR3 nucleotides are TGTGCCAGCAGTGAAGTGGAGGCGACCTCTGGAAACACCATATATTTT. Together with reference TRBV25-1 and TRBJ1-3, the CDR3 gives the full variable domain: EADIYQTPRYLVIGTGKKITLECSQTMGHDKMYWYQQDPGMELHLIHYSYGVNSTEKGDLSSESTVSRIRTEHFPLTLESARPSHTSQYLCASSEVEATSGNTIYFGEGSWLTVV.

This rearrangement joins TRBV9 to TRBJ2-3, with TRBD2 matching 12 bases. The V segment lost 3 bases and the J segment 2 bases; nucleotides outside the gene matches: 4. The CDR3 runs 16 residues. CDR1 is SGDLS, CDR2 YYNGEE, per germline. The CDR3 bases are TGTGCCAGCAGCGCCGGACTAGCGGGGACCACAGATACGCAGTATTTT. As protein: CASSAGLAGTTDTQYF.

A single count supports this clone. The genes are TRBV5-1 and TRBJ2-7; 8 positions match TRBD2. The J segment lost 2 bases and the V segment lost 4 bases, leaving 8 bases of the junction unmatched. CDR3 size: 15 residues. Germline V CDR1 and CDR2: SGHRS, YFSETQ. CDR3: CASSPPGGATYEQYF. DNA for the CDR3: TGCGCCAGCAGCCCCCCGGGAGGGGCTACCTACGAGCAGTACTTC.

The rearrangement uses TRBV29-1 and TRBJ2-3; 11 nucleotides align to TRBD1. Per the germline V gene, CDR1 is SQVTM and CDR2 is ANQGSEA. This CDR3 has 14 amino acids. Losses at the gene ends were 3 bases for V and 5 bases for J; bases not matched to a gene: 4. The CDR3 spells CSVEWDRGEDTQYF. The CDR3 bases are TGCAGCGTTGAGTGGGACAGGGGGGAAGATACGCAGTATTTT.

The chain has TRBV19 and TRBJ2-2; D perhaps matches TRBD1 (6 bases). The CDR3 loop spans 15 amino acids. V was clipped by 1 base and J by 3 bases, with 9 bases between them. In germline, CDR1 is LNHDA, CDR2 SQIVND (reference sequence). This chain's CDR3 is CASSIGGHYTGELFF. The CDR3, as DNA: TGTGCCAGTAGTATAGGGGGACACTACACCGGGGAGCTGTTTTTT.

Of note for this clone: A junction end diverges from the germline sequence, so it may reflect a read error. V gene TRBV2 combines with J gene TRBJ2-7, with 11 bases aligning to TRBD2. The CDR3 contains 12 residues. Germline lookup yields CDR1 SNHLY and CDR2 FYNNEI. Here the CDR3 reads CASSEATSGASF. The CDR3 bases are TGTGCCAGCAGTGAAGCGACTAGCGGGGCCTCCTTC.

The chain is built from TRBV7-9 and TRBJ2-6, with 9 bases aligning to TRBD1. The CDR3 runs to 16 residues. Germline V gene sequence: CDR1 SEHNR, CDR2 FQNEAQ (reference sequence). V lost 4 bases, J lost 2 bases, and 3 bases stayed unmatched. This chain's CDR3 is CASSWTGETGANVLTF. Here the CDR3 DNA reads TGTGCCAGCAGCTGGACAGGGGAGACTGGGGCCAACGTCCTGACTTTC.

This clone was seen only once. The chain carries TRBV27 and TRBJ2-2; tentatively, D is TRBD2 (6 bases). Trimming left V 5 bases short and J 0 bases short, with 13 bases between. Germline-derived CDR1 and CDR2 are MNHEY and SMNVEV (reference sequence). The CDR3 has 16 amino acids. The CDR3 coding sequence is TGTGCCAGCAGTCCGATTAGCGGTGCGAACACCGGGGAGCTGTTTTTT. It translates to CASSPISGANTGELFF.

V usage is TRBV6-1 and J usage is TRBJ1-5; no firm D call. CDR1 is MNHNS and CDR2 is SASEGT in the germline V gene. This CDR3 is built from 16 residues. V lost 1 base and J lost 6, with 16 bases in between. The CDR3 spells CASSEGGPLIFQPQHF. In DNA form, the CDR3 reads TGTGCCAGCAGTGAAGGAGGGCCCCTAATTTTTCAGCCCCAGCATTTT.

As DNA, the CDR3 is TGTGCCAGCAGTGCCGGGGACAGGGGCTACGAGCAGTACTTC. Its translation is CASSAGDRGYEQYF. The V gene is TRBV25-1, the J gene TRBJ2-7; TRBD1 agrees at 10 bases. V lost 4 bases and J lost 3; bases outside the gene matches: 3. Germline values: CDR1 MGHDK, CDR2 SYGVNS. The CDR3 is 14 residues long.

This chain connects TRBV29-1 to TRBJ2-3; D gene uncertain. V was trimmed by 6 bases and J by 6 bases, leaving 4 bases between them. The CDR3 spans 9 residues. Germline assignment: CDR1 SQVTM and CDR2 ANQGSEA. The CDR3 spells CSVGDTQYF. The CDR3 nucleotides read TGCAGCGTCGGGGATACGCAGTATTTT.

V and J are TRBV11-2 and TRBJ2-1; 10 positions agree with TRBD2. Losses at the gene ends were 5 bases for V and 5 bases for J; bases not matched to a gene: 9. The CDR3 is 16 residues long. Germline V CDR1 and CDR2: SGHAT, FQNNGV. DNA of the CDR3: TGTGCCAGCAGCCGGTTAGCGGGGGGACTTCACAATGAGCAGTTCTTC. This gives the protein CASSRLAGGLHNEQFF. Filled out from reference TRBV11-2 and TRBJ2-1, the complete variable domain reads EAGVAQSPRYKIIEKRQSVAFWCNPISGHATLYWYQQILGQGPKLLIQFQNNGVVDDSQLPKDRFSAERLKGVDSTLKIQPAKLEDSAVYLCASSRLAGGLHNEQFFGPGTRLTVL.

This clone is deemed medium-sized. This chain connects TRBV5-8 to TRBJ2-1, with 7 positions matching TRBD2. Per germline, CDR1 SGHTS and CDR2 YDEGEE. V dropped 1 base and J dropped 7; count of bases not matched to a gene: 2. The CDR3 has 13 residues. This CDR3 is CASSLRGVNEQFF. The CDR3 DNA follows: TGTGCCAGCAGCTTGCGGGGGGTTAATGAGCAGTTCTTC.

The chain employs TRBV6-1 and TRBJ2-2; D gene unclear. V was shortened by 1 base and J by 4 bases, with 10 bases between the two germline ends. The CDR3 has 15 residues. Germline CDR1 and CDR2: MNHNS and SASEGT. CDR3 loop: CASSEGRGFTGELFF. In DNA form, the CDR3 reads TGTGCCAGCAGTGAAGGTAGAGGTTTCACCGGGGAGCTGTTTTTT.

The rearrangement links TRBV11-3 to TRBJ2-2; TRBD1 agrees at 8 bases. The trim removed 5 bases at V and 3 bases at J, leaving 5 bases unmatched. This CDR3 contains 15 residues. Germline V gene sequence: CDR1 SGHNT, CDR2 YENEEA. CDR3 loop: CASSDSDRDTGELFF. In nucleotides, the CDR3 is TGTGCCAGCAGCGACTCGGACAGGGACACCGGGGAGCTGTTTTTT.